This record looks at one T cell receptor (beta chain) sequence and its context. This receptor's antigen is unknown. HCMV serostatus was determined by detecting HCMV-specific IgG in serum with a commercial ELISA kit. Peripheral blood mononuclear cells were isolated from blood by Ficoll density gradient centrifugation. This entry belongs to a study of T cells expressing NK-cell markers (dated by TCRdb to 2018 to 2021). With regard to the full study: Three sorted T-cell subsets (CD3+CD56+NKG2C+, CD3+CD56+NKG2C- and CD3+CD56-NKG2C+) from several donors had their TCR beta-chain repertoires profiled. Randomly selected healthy volunteers, three men and five women, were used as the eight sequenced donors. Among the eight sequenced donors, seven were HCMV-seropositive and one was HCMV-seronegative. Libraries were sequenced as 2 x 150 bp reads on Illumina HiSeq 2000/2500, MiSeq or NextSeq.

Taken from cysteine to phenylalanine, the CDR3 has 16 residues. A DNA sequence was not provided. Sequences KGHSH (CDR1) and LQKENI (CDR2) are obtained from the germline V gene. On the study overall, not on this receptor specifically: In over five donors, the dominant CD3+CD56+NKG2C+ clonotypes were found to rank among the top 10 CD8+ clonotypes and to make up roughly 1.0-7.0% of CD8+ T cells. It remained unclear whether the expanded NKG2C-expressing T cell clones were specific for HCMV antigens. Those dominant clonotypes were again the most abundant among CD3+CD56-NKG2C+ cells in four donors, at about 25-65%.

The sample was run on an Illumina HiSeq 2000. TCR beta cDNA libraries were prepared using 5'RACE template switching, which introduced a universal primer site and unique molecular identifiers. Synthesis of cDNA was primed from the TCR beta constant segment and was followed by two consecutive PCR amplification steps. The paper's data handling went like this. MIGEC was used to demultiplex reads and group reads by UMI, and MiTCR was used to assemble and quantify clonotypes. Only TCR cDNA sequences supported by at least two reads were kept to exclude erroneous sequences. Downstream repertoire analysis used the tcR package, and clonotypes were matched across fractions by CDR3 nucleotide sequence plus V segment. Antigen specificity was annotated against VDJdb with VDJmatch, allowing one amino acid substitution in CDR3. After the reads were reprocessed by TCRdb, one entry was made per CDR3 protein sequence, with no DNA. It is TCRdb's table, rather than the study itself, that gives the V and J calls and clone size. The table for this sample shows about 370,000 distinct CDR3 sequences. About 11% of the sample belongs to the ten largest clones.

The sequence came from a woman in her fifties or sixties in good health. Donor details come from another sample of the same person, matched by shared clones. This sequence uses TRBV18 and TRBJ2-5; TCRdb proposes TRBD1, but this gene call is untestable without DNA. The sample consisted of blood T cells: a sorted CD56 or NKG2C T cell subset, CD4+ or CD8+ T cells, or bulk PBMC T cells (not recorded which). The CDR3 protein: CASSPPNRGKRETQYF.